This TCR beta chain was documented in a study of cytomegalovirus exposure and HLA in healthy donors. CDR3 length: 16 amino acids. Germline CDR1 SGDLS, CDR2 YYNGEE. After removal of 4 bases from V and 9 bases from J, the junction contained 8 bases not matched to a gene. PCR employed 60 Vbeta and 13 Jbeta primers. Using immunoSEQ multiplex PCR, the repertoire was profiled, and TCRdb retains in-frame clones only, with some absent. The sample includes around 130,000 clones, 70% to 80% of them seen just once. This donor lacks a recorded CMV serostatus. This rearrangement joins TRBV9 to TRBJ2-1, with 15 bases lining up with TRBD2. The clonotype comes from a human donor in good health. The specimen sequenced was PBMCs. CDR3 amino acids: CASSPRTSGGGFEQFF. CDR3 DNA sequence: TGTGCCAGCAGCCCTCGGACTAGCGGGGGGGGTTTTGAGCAGTTCTTC.